The present T cell receptor (beta chain) was sequenced within a study of cytomegalovirus exposure and HLA in healthy donors. Findings and caveats of the study: For most TCR beta V segments, an earlier analysis put the productive rate at about 90% or about 30% of the time. In a later analysis, common viral pathogens appeared linked to several of the most significant clusters. As was reported, the classifier diagnosed cytomegalovirus status with high specificity and sensitivity.

V lost 1 base to trimming and J lost 12 bases; unmatched junction nucleotides: 8. Germline CDR1 and CDR2: GTSNPN and SVGIG (reference sequence). The CDR3 spans 13 residues. The PCR had 60 Vbeta and 13 Jbeta primers. Authors' methods: As a later analysis found, there were 60 million to 90 million unique TCR beta chains, of which 8.5 million to 13 million were shared. Measured with immunoSEQ multiplex PCR; TCRdb has only the in-frame clones, and not every one. The V and J calls and clone size were taken over from that table, and D and trimming were inferred from the DNA. The sample holds more than 95,000 clones, roughly 15% seen once. A remark on this clone: The antigen remains unidentified.

This TCR derives from a female donor in good health and CMV-seronegative. V gene TRBV30 combines with J gene TRBJ1-2, with 10 nucleotides matching TRBD1. The sequenced sample consisted of PBMCs. The chain's CDR3 is CAWSGTGGSDNTF. CDR3 coding DNA: TGTGCCTGGAGTGGGACAGGGGGATCAGATAACACCTTC.